Sequencing of this TCR beta chain was carried out in a study of T cells in women clearing cervical HPV infection. Only in-frame clones appear in the TCRdb table, and some are missing; sequencing was by immunoSEQ multiplex PCR. The sample includes 20,000 to 25,000 clones. The sequenced sample was blood buffy coat. The source of this sequence is a woman between 18 and 70 years old with a cervical HPV16 infection that either progressed to CIN3+ or cleared (not recorded which).

Partial CDR3 DNA: TGCGCCAGCAGTCCCGGCGGGGGCGACTATGGC. It yields the protein CASSPGGGDYG. The entire CDR3 reads CASSPGGGDYGYTF. The rearrangement joins TRBV4-1 to TRBJ1-2; a weak D match, TRBD1 (6 bases). The read stops 3 residues short of the end of the CDR3; the missing end is completed from the germline J gene. In germline, CDR1 is MGHRA, CDR2 YSYEKL. The CDR3 is 14 amino acids. The germline V and J ends were trimmed by 6 bases and 3 bases, with 14 bases remaining between them.